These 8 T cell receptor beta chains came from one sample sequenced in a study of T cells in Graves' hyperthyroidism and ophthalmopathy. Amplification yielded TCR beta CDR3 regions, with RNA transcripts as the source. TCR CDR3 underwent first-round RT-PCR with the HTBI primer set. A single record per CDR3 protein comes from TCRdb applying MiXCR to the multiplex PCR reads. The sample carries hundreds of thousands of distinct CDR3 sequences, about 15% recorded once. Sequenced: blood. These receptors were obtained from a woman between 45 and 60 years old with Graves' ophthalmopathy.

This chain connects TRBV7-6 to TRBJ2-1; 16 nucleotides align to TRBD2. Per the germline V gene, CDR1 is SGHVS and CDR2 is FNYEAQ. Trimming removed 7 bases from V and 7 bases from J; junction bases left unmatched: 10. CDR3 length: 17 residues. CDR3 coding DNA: TGTGCCAGCACCCCGGGACTAGCGGGAGGGCCGCGGAATGAGCAGTTCTTC. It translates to CASTPGLAGGPRNEQFF. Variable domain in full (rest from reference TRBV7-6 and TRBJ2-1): GAGVSQSPRYKVTKRGQDVALRCDPISGHVSLYWYRQALGQGPEFLTYFNYEAQQDKSGLPNDRFSAERPEGSISTLTIQRTEQRDSAMYRCASTPGLAGGPRNEQFFGPGTRLTVL.

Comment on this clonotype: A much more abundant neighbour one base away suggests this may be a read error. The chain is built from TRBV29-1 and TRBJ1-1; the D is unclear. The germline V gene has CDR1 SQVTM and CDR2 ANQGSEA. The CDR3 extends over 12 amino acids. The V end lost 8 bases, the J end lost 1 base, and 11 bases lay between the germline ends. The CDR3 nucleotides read TGCAGCACCGGACGGCCGAACACTGAAGCTTTCTTT. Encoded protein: CSTGRPNTEAFF.

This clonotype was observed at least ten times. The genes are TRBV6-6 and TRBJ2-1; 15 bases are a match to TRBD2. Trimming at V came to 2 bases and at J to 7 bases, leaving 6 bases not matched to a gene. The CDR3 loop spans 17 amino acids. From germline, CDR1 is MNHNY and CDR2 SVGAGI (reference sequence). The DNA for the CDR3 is TGTGCCAGCAGTTACGGGGGACTAGCGGGAGGTTGGAATGAGCAGTTCTTC. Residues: CASSYGGLAGGWNEQFF.

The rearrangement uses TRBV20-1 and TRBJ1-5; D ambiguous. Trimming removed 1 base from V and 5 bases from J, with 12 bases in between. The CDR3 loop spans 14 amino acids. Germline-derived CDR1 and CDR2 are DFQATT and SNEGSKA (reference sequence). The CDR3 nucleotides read TGCAGTGCTAGAGGTGCAAAGAGGGATCAGCCCCAGCATTTT. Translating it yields CSARGAKRDQPQHF.

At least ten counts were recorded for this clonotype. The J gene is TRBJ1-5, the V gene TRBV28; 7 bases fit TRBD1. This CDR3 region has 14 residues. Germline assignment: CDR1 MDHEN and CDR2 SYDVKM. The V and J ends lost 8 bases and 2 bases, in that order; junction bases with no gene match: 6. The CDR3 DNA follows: TGTGCCAGCGGGCGACAGGGTGGCAATCAGCCCCAGCATTTT. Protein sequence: CASGRQGGNQPQHF.

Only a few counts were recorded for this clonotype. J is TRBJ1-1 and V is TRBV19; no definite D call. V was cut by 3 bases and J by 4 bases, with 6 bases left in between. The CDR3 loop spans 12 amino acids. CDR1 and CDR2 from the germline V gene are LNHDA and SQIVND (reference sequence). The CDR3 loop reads CASSILGTEAFF. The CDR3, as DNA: TGTGCCAGTAGTATTTTGGGCACTGAAGCTTTCTTT.

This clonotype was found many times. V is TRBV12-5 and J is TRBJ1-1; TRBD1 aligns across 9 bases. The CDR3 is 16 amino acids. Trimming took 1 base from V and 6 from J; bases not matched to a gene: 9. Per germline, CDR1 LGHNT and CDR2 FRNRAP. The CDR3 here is CASGLASGTGIAEAFF. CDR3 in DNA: TGTGCTAGTGGTTTGGCCTCCGGGACAGGGATCGCTGAAGCTTTCTTT.

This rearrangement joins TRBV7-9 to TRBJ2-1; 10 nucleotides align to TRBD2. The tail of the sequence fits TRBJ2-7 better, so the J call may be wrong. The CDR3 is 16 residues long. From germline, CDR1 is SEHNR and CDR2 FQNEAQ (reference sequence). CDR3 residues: CASSRVVAGGYNEQYF. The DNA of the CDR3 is TGTGCCAGCAGCCGGGTTGTAGCGGGAGGCTACAATGAGCAGTACTTC.